This T cell receptor beta chain was obtained from a study of technical replicates of blood from a handful of donors. The ends were cut back, 3 bases at V and 0 bases at J, with 9 bases in the middle. This CDR3 spans 16 amino acids. CDR1 and CDR2 from the germline V gene are MNHEY and SMNVEV (reference sequence). The method was immunoSEQ multiplex PCR; TCRdb's version includes in-frame clones alone and lacks a portion of them. The table shows about 74,000 clones, with about 89% occurring only once. The chain couples TRBV27 to TRBJ2-6, with D perhaps TRBD2 (6 bases). The sample consisted of T cells isolated from PBMCs. The sequence was collected from a human donor in good health. The CDR3 here is CASSLMRGSGANVLTF. The CDR3 DNA reads TGTGCCAGCAGTTTGATGCGGGGCTCTGGGGCCAACGTCCTGACTTTC. Drawing the rest from reference TRBV27 and TRBJ2-6, the complete variable domain is EAQVTQNPRYLITVTGKKLTVTCSQNMNHEYMSWYRQDPGLGLRQIYYSMNVEVTDKGDVPEGYKVSRKEKRNFPLILESPSPNQTSLYFCASSLMRGSGANVLTFGAGSRLTVL.